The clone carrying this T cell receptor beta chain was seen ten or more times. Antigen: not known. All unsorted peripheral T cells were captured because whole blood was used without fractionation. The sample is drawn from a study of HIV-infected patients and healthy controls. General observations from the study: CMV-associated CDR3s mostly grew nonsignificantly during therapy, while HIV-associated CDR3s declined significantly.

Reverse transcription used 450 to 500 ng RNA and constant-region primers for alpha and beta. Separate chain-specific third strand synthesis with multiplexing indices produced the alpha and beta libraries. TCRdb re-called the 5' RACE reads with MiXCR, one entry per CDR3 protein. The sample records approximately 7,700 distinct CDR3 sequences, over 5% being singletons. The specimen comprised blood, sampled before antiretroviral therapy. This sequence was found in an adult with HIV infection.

The CDR3 here is CASSLVTGAGDTEAFF. Here the CDR3 DNA reads TGTGCCAGCAGCTTGGTTACAGGGGCAGGGGACACTGAAGCTTTCTTT. This chain joins TRBV7-6 and TRBJ1-1; TRBD1 matches at 7 bases. Looked up from germline, CDR1 is SGHVS and CDR2 is FNYEAQ. There are 16 residues in the CDR3. J gave up 3 bases and V 3 bases, and 10 bases lay outside the gene matches.